Described below is a single T cell receptor (beta chain) sequence and its context. Other DNA sequences in the sample encode the same CDR3. The source of the sample is a study of blood T cell repertoires in COVID-19. Background on the study: Acute and convalescent COVID-19 samples came from the United States, Italy and Spain. Sample material is recorded as cDNA or gDNA derived from T cells, B-cell-depleted T cells, or PBMCs.

CDR3 length: 15 residues. Trimming removed 0 bases from V and 7 bases from J; junction bases left unmatched: 0. The germline V gene encodes CDR1 SGHAT and CDR2 FQNNGV. As originally analysed: Researchers report that nucleated cell counts were estimated from reference gene primer amplification. TCRdb's table, derived via immunoSEQ multiplex PCR, lists solely in-frame clones and lacks some. V, J and clone size derive from that table, while D and trimming were established from the DNA sequence. The table has around 70,000 clones, roughly 70% seen once. Material: peripheral blood. This chain links TRBV11-2 with TRBJ2-1, with 13 bases lining up with TRBD2. The TCR was taken from a man aged 70 or older with acute or convalescent COVID-19. The CDR3 DNA is TGTGCCAGCAGCTTAGAGACTAGCGGGAGGAATGAGCAGTTCTTC. Its translation: CASSLETSGRNEQFF.